This T cell receptor beta chain was identified in a study of cytomegalovirus exposure and HLA in healthy donors (dated by TCRdb to about 2017). In terms of the full investigation: An earlier analysis of 587 of the donors reported about 250 Gb of sequence data and more than 90 million unique TCR beta sequences from roughly 200 million T cells. Approximately 310 gigabases of sequencing data and around 85 million unique TCR sequences made up an early release that covered under 750 HLA-typed donors. Every repertoire in the discovery cohort had been generated on one and the same sequencing platform. Typing coverage varied by locus: about 620-640 donors for A, B, C, DRB1 and DQB1; approximately 560 for DQA1; some 610 for DPA1; roughly 450 for DPB1. A handful of DR-DQ haplotypes were handled as single units for association and clustering because linkage in the cohort was strong. An earlier analysis of 587 of the donors used high-throughput TCR beta sequencing to judge whether each TCR beta V gene segment behaved as functional or pseudogenic. In addition to the first cohort of roughly 670 subjects, a separate validation cohort of about 120 different subjects was used. Among the roughly 400 genotyped donors, roughly 80% belonged to the genetic ancestry cluster associated with self-reported Caucasian donors. Across approximately 420 genotyped donors of the cohort, an average of approximately 200,000 unique TCR beta nucleotide sequences per donor were sequenced, and 15% to 20% of those sequences were non-productive. The study was designed to test whether signatures of past pathogen exposure could be identified by cataloging public T cell receptors. The T cell repertoires of under 750 subjects were profiled by immunosequencing and related to cytomegalovirus serostatus. To study patterns of TCR occurrence, a later analysis re-analyzed previously published TCR beta repertoires from under 750 donors and added high-resolution HLA genotyping. To predict cytomegalovirus infection status, the study brought together high-throughput TCR immunosequencing, statistical association of individual TCRs with disease status, and machine learning. The later analysis used no new phenotypic data to find candidate immune exposures, relying instead on TCR beta sequences and their occurrence across donors. Genome-wide SNP genotypes for about 55% of the roughly 670 donors were used in a later genetic analysis, which treated that subset as a discovery cohort. Alongside the repertoire data, information on donor age, sex, ethnicity and CMV serostatus was compiled. Both class I and class II loci were covered by HLA typing, at four-digit resolution. Study-level results and caveats: A total of some 180 TCR beta chains were listed by the study as associated with cytomegalovirus. A cluster of highly shared sequence variants was judged likely to represent a technical artifact of the sequencing pipeline. In a later analysis, TCR association rates were found to vary across HLA loci, with the most associated TCRs seen for DRB1 alleles and the fewest for HLA-C alleles. A later genetic analysis associated a missense DCLRE1C variant with V-gene and J-gene trimming of TCR beta chains, and an independent cohort replicated the association. In both the original and validation cohorts, the classifier was reported to diagnose cytomegalovirus status with high specificity and sensitivity. The cohort was sequenced for TCR beta chains only, and without alpha or paired-chain data the features that could be detected were limited. Because the 87-base-pair reads could not distinguish some IMGT-functional V segments, including TRBV6-2 and TRBV6-3, those segments were excluded. CMV serostatus was the only immune exposure information available for the cohort. Most TCR sequences were seen in very few donors, while some public TCRs were found in many individuals. A few of the identified cytomegalovirus-associated TCR beta chains were confirmed in vitro to be specific for cytomegalovirus antigens. It was suggested by the authors that the approach could potentially be generalized to other disease states and immunological phenotypes. Because HLA typing was unavailable for some donors at each locus, only the typed subset was used in association tests. Linkage disequilibrium might explain the correlated functional status among segregating V segments, but an unknown experimental factor could not be ruled out. According to a later genetic analysis, donors in an Asian-associated ancestry cluster had fewer N-insertions in productive TCRs than the roughly 670-donor mean. In a later analysis, several top co-occurrence clusters were reported to appear linked to parvovirus B19, influenza, CMV and Epstein-Barr virus. Sequencing depth was assumed to be roughly uniform across donors in the presence/absence analyses, though that assumption may not hold. Because counts were too low, 15 to 20 rarely observed V segments, including chromosome 9 orphons, were left out of the earlier analysis of roughly 600 of the donors. Compared with equally common non-associated chains, HLA-associated TCR beta chains in a later analysis were more clonally expanded and had lower generation probabilities. A further reported finding was that TCR beta sequences accurately predicted the HLA-A and HLA-B alleles for most subjects in the first cohort. According to a later analysis, most CMV-associated TCR beta chains appeared to be HLA-restricted, and the HLA associations seemed to be driven largely by CMV exposure. At a false discovery rate of 0.05, a later analysis linked about 16,000 TCR beta sequences to specific HLA alleles. Strong co-occurrence of HLA alleles, especially DR and DQ, made assigning TCR associations to individual alleles difficult. In an earlier analysis of more than 450 of the donors, most TCR beta V segments were observed in productive rearrangements about 90% or about 30% of the time, broadly matching IMGT annotations.

Library method: the immunoSEQ multiplex PCR assay. The multiplex PCR relied on a mix of 60 forward primers for TCR Vbeta segments and 13 reverse primers for TCR Jbeta segments. A multiplex PCR assay on genomic DNA amplified the CDR3 region of rearranged TCR beta genes. Amplified TCR beta libraries were sequenced as 87-base-pair reads on the Illumina HiSeq System. Per the source publication's procedure: A later analysis counted tens of millions of unique TCR beta chains across the 666 repertoires, and roughly 9.9 million of these chains were shared by at least two donors. Raw reads were error-corrected and collapsed into unique sequences by a nearest-neighbor algorithm in which closely related sequences were merged to remove PCR and sequencing errors. V, D and J gene segments were assigned by aligning CDR3 sequences to IMGT reference sequences. For a sequence to be retained, at least a six-nucleotide match to both a V gene segment and a J gene segment was required. A rearrangement was called productive if the CDR3 had no stop codons and remained in frame with V and J, and every other rearrangement was called non-productive. CDR3 was defined according to IMGT convention as the region running from the second conserved V-encoded cysteine to the conserved J-encoded phenylalanine. The earlier analysis of some 580 of the donors excluded any sequence lacking an unambiguous match to a single V gene segment. An earlier analysis of several hundred of the donors called V segments functional above 56.7% productive rearrangements and segregating when the between-donor standard deviation exceeded 5%. A statistical classification framework was developed to diagnose cytomegalovirus status using the catalog of TCR beta chain sequences. V and J gene assignment, in a later analysis, came from comparing TCR nucleotide sequences with IMGT/GENE-DB human TR gene sequences. The TCRdist pipeline was used in a later analysis to assign CDR3 sequences and most-parsimonious VDJ recombination scenarios. In a later analysis, each TCR beta chain was defined by its CDR3 amino acid sequence together with its V-gene family, and reads lacking a unique V-gene family were excluded. To address suspected cross-contamination and a sequencing artifact, a later analysis removed under 600 highly shared, low-generation-probability nucleotide sequences. In a later analysis, a clonal expansion index for each public chain was calculated from normalized within-repertoire ranks of inferred template counts. Generation probabilities in a later analysis came from a VDJ recombination model fitted to out-of-frame rearrangements, and those results were checked against IGoR. Hypergeometric tests were used in a later analysis to score TCR-TCR, TCR-HLA and TCR-CMV co-occurrence, with a repertoire-size bias correction applied to the TCR pairs. In a later analysis, false discovery rates were estimated by permuting HLA or CMV assignments 20 times. In a later analysis, co-occurring TCRs were grouped with DBSCAN, and TCRdist sequence similarity was added when clustering was performed within HLA-allele-positive subsets. Repertoires with fewer than 30,000 or more than 120,000 public chains were left out of co-occurrence clustering, as were about five repertoires with anomalous nucleotide sharing. In its TCRdb copy, this immuneACCESS table keeps in-frame sequences only and misses some clones. Where compared with another copy, unresolved V genes explain less than half of these, and the others have no known cause. The V and J calls and clone size come from that table; D and trimming were worked out from the DNA. Counted in this sample were under 150,000 clones; 80% of them appeared once. The ten largest account for 2% to 3% of the sample.

The V and J ends are trimmed by 1 base and 2 bases, leaving 12 bases between them. The germline V gene yields MDHEN for CDR1 and SYDVKM for CDR2. From its cysteine to its phenylalanine, the CDR3 spans 17 amino acids. This entry keeps only the CDR3 DNA: 51 bases, framed from base 1. With regard to this clone: Its specific antigen is unknown. Base qualities are not provided; no much larger clone lies one nucleotide away.

The cohort consisted of approximately 690 healthy bone marrow donors. At the time of sampling, every cohort member was nominally healthy, though immune exposures that went unrecorded were likely present. The donor was CMV seronegative and belonged to the group of roughly 330 seronegative cohort members. A peripheral blood sample was collected from each donor, and TCR beta sequencing was performed on peripheral blood mononuclear cells. Genomic DNA was extracted from the blood cell samples with the Qiagen DNeasy Blood Extraction Kit. Here the chain combines TRBV28 and TRBJ2-6; the D gene identity is not certain. The receptor was derived from a young man in good health and CMV-seronegative. The sequenced sample was PBMCs. CDR3 loop: CASSLSLVEAGANVLTF. Read as DNA, the sequence is TGTGCCAGCAGTTTATCGCTGGTTGAGGCTGGGGCCAACGTCCTGACTTTC.